The 28 T cell receptor beta chains given below trace back to one sample, sequenced in a study of blood T cell repertoires in COVID-19. This table comes from immunoSEQ multiplex PCR, and its TCRdb copy is limited to in-frame clones, with some not included. The sample comprises about 74,000 clones, under 95% of which are singletons, and about 9.8% rests with the top ten. Sequencing input: peripheral blood. The receptors derive from a human donor in a cohort sampled during active COVID-19.

V is TRBV6-6 and J is TRBJ1-2; 7 nucleotides line up with TRBD1. The junction had 11 bases not matched to a gene; V was cut back by 8 bases and J by 8 bases. CDR1 and CDR2 from the germline V gene are MNHNY and SVGAGI (reference sequence). This CDR3 comprises 13 residues. The CDR3 is CASFNPGQDGYTF. CDR3 bases: TGTGCCAGCTTCAACCCCGGACAGGACGGCTACACCTTC.

The chain joins TRBV7-9 to TRBJ2-5, with 9 bases aligning to TRBD1. Germline values: CDR1 SEHNR, CDR2 FQNEAQ (reference sequence). The CDR3 runs to 16 residues. Trimming cost V 1 base and J 2 bases; bases outside gene matches: 5. CDR3 residues: CASSLVGTGLQETQYF. The CDR3, as DNA: TGTGCCAGCAGCTTAGTTGGGACAGGGCTACAAGAGACCCAGTACTTC. Combining the CDR3 with reference TRBV7-9 and TRBJ2-5 gives the whole variable domain DTGVSQNPRHKITKRGQNVTFRCDPISEHNRLYWYRQTLGQGPEFLTYFQNEAQLEKSRLLSDRFSAERPKGSFSTLEIQRTEQGDSAMYLCASSLVGTGLQETQYFGPGTRLLVL.

The chain carries TRBV29-1 and TRBJ1-1; D not resolved. Trimming cost V 7 bases and J 10 bases, with 16 bases left between them. This CDR3 comprises 11 residues. CDR1 SQVTM and CDR2 ANQGSEA come from the germline V gene. CDR3: CSGDTPVTAFF. CDR3 DNA: TGCAGCGGTGACACCCCAGTCACAGCTTTCTTT.

The gene calls are TRBV27 and TRBJ1-2; TRBD1 matches at 9 bases. The J segment lost 4 bases and the V segment lost 6 bases, leaving 6 bases of the junction unmatched. The CDR3 sequence is 14 residues long. Germline lookup yields CDR1 MNHEY and CDR2 SMNVEV (reference sequence). CDR3 residues: CASSAGQGIYGYTF. Here the CDR3 DNA reads TGTGCCAGCAGCGCAGGACAGGGGATCTATGGCTACACCTTC.

V is TRBV2 and J is TRBJ2-2; the D gene is possibly TRBD2 (6 bases). V lost 7 bases to trimming and J lost 0 bases, with 12 bases between them. This CDR3 region has 15 residues. Germline CDR1 and CDR2: SNHLY and FYNNEI. The CDR3 DNA reads as TGTGCCAGCATGGTACAGCGGGCGAACACCGGGGAGCTGTTTTTT. This encodes CASMVQRANTGELFF. Full variable domain (remainder filled in from reference TRBV2 and TRBJ2-2): EPEVTQTPSHQVTQMGQEVILRCVPISNHLYFYWYRQILGQKVEFLVSFYNNEISEKSEIFDDQFSVERPDGSNFTLKIRSTKLEDSAMYFCASMVQRANTGELFFGEGSRLTVL.

The chain combines TRBV14 with TRBJ2-5; TRBD2 matches at 7 bases. The CDR3 is 15 amino acids. Germline CDR1 SGHDN, CDR2 FVKESK. Trimming took 0 bases from V and 3 from J; bases not matched to a gene: 4. CDR3 in DNA: TGTGCCAGCAGCCAAGACGGGCTAGCGGAAGAGACCCAGTACTTC. It translates to CASSQDGLAEETQYF. Filled out from reference TRBV14 and TRBJ2-5, the complete variable domain reads EAGVTQFPSHSVIEKGQTVTLRCDPISGHDNLYWYRRVMGKEIKFLLHFVKESKQDESGMPNNRFLAERTGGTYSTLKVQPAELEDSGVYFCASSQDGLAEETQYFGPGTRLLVL.

J is TRBJ2-7 and V is TRBV5-5, with a possible D match to TRBD2 (6 bases). The CDR3 contains 14 residues. Trimming stripped 1 base from V and 2 bases from J, with 10 bases between. Germline V gives CDR1 SGHKS, CDR2 YYEKEE (reference sequence). In DNA form, the CDR3 reads TGTGCCAGCAGCTTGACCCCGGGGGCCTACGAGCAGTACTTC. Residues: CASSLTPGAYEQYF.

The chain couples TRBV5-8 to TRBJ1-4, with D hard to call. In germline, CDR1 is SGHTS, CDR2 YDEGEE. The V end lost 0 bases, the J end lost 0 bases, and 9 bases lay between the germline ends. The CDR3 length is 16 residues. This chain's CDR3 is CASSLERRTTNEKLFF. In DNA, the CDR3 is TGTGCCAGCAGCTTGGAACGCAGGACAACTAATGAAAAACTGTTTTTT.

The CDR3 region is CASSPGLAGRDEQFF. The CDR3 coding sequence is TGTGCCAGCAGCCCAGGACTAGCGGGAAGGGATGAGCAGTTCTTC. The chain combines TRBV4-2 with TRBJ2-1, with 12 bases matching TRBD2. The junction had 6 bases not matched to a gene; V was cut back by 4 bases and J by 8 bases. The CDR3 is made up of 15 amino acids. Germline CDR1 LGHNA, CDR2 YNFKEQ.

V is TRBV7-3 and J is TRBJ2-6; tentatively, D is TRBD2 (7 bases). The V and J ends lost 3 bases and 2 bases respectively, with 11 bases between them. Germline V lookup: CDR1 SGHTA, CDR2 FQGTGA. This CDR3 spans 16 amino acids. CDR3 protein: CASSFLGGPGANVLTF. As DNA, the CDR3 is TGTGCCAGCAGCTTCTTGGGGGGGCCTGGGGCCAACGTCCTGACTTTC. Combining the CDR3 with reference TRBV7-3 and TRBJ2-6 gives the whole variable domain GAGVSQTPSNKVTEKGKYVELRCDPISGHTALYWYRQSLGQGPEFLIYFQGTGAADDSGLPNDRFFAVRPEGSVSTLKIQRTERGDSAVYLCASSFLGGPGANVLTFGAGSRLTVL.

The genes are TRBV25-1 and TRBJ2-1; 10 nucleotides align to TRBD1. The CDR3 sequence is 16 residues long. V trimming: 6 bases; J trimming: 10 bases; junction bases outside the gene matches: 15. Germline V gene data show CDR1 as MGHDK and CDR2 as SYGVNS. CDR3 sequence (DNA): TGTGCCAGCAGCCCCCCTCCGGGACAGGGGCCGTTGGAGCAGTTCTTC. Residues: CASSPPPGQGPLEQFF.

The chain is built from TRBV6-4 and TRBJ2-7, with D possibly being TRBD1 (6 bases). Germline V lookup: CDR1 MRHNA, CDR2 SNTAGT. Trimming pared 6 bases from V and 3 bases from J, leaving 18 bases between. The CDR3 covers 15 residues. The CDR3 spells CASSPPVGQSYEQYF. The CDR3 DNA follows: TGTGCCAGCAGCCCCCCCGTGGGACAAAGCTACGAGCAGTACTTC.

CDR3 residues: CASSLSPDYEQYF. CDR3 bases: TGTGCCAGCAGCTTATCCCCAGACTACGAGCAGTACTTC. The chain links TRBV7-8 to TRBJ2-7; no clear D gene. CDR1 is SGHVS, CDR2 FQNEAQ, per germline. Between the trimmed V and J ends, which lost 2 bases and 3 bases, there was a span of 8 bases. The CDR3 sequence is 13 residues long.

J is TRBJ1-4 and V is TRBV28; unclear D gene. CDR3 length: 14 amino acids. The germline CDR1 and CDR2 sequences are MDHEN and SYDVKM. Trimming left V 7 bases short and J 5 bases short, with 14 bases between. CDR3 amino acids: CASTSSQENEKLFF. CDR3 DNA sequence: TGTGCCAGCACCTCTTCCCAGGAAAATGAAAAACTGTTTTTT. Together with reference TRBV28 and TRBJ1-4, the CDR3 gives the full variable domain: DVKVTQSSRYLVKRTGEKVFLECVQDMDHENMFWYRQDPGLGLRLIYFSYDVKMKEKGDIPEGYSVSREKKERFSLILESASTNQTSMYLCASTSSQENEKLFFGSGTQLSVL.

The chain is built from TRBV14 and TRBJ2-7, with 12 bases matching TRBD1. V shed 4 bases and J 1 base; nucleotides not matched to a gene: 2. CDR1 is SGHDN, CDR2 FVKESK, per germline. The CDR3 covers 15 residues. The CDR3 protein is CASSRGQGASYEQYF. The CDR3 DNA reads TGTGCCAGCAGCCGGGGACAGGGGGCTTCCTACGAGCAGTACTTC.

This clone occurred once. The J gene is TRBJ2-7, the V gene TRBV5-5, with TRBD1 matching over 9 bases. This CDR3 has 17 amino acids. Looked up from germline, CDR1 is SGHKS and CDR2 is YYEKEE (reference sequence). V was pared by 1 base and J by 4 bases, with 12 bases of the junction left unmatched. CDR3 DNA sequence: TGTGCCAGCAGCTTGCTCGGGACAGGGAAGTGGATATACGAGCAGTACTTC. It codes for CASSLLGTGKWIYEQYF.

This clone was counted only a few times. This rearrangement joins TRBV4-3 to TRBJ2-7, with 10 bases that match TRBD2. Germline CDR1 and CDR2: LGHNA and YSLEER. J was trimmed by 3 bases and V by 2 bases; bases with no gene match: 4. The CDR3 totals 15 residues. Here the CDR3 DNA reads TGCGCCAGCAGCCAACGTCGGACTAGCGGCTACGAGCAGTACTTC. This sequence encodes CASSQRRTSGYEQYF.

The chain uses TRBV11-3 and TRBJ1-1; TRBD1 aligns across 8 bases. With V trimmed by 1 base and J by 4 bases, 8 bases remained unmatched. Germline CDR1 is SGHNT and CDR2 is YENEEA. CDR3 length equals 16 residues. The CDR3 sequence: CASSLGGSRGPTEAFF. DNA of the CDR3: TGTGCCAGCAGCTTAGGGGGAAGCAGGGGGCCCACTGAAGCTTTCTTT. Variable domain in full (rest from reference TRBV11-3 and TRBJ1-1): EAGVVQSPRYKIIEKKQPVAFWCNPISGHNTLYWYLQNLGQGPELLIRYENEEAVDDSQLPKDRFSAERLKGVDSTLKIQPAELGDSAVYLCASSLGGSRGPTEAFFGQGTRLTVV.

This clone was counted only a few times. The chain is built from TRBV19 and TRBJ2-7, with TRBD1 identical over 11 bases. With V trimmed by 4 bases and J by 5 bases, 7 bases remained unmatched. This CDR3 spans 15 amino acids. Germline values: CDR1 LNHDA, CDR2 SQIVND (reference sequence). CDR3 residues: CASSTLWGQGDEQYF. CDR3 nucleotides: TGTGCCAGTAGTACCCTTTGGGGACAGGGGGACGAGCAGTACTTC.

This chain uses TRBV18 with TRBJ1-5; D might be TRBD1 (5 bases). In germline, CDR1 is KGHSH, CDR2 LQKENI. The V gene lost 4 bases and the J gene lost 2 bases, with 15 bases spanning the gap. The CDR3 runs 16 residues. CDR3 residues: CASSQNQGGGNQPQHF. In DNA form, the CDR3 reads TGTGCCAGCTCACAAAATCAGGGTGGTGGCAATCAGCCCCAGCATTTT.

The CDR3 DNA reads as TGTGCCACCAGCAGAGATGGACAGGGGGCTCGTGAGCAGTACTTC. Amino acids: CATSRDGQGAREQYF. The chain recombines TRBV15 with TRBJ2-7, with 11 bases matching TRBD1. From germline, CDR1 is LNHNV and CDR2 YYDKDF (reference sequence). This CDR3 contains 15 residues. The V and J ends lost 0 bases and 7 bases, in that order; junction bases with no gene match: 5. The full variable domain, its missing parts supplied by reference TRBV15 and TRBJ2-7, is DAMVIQNPRYQVTQFGKPVTLSCSQTLNHNVMYWYQQKSSQAPKLLFHYYDKDFNNEADTPDNFQSRRPNTSFCFLDIRSPGLGDTAMYLCATSRDGQGAREQYFGPGTRLTVT.

J is TRBJ2-1 and V is TRBV28; unclear D gene. Germline V gene data show CDR1 as MDHEN and CDR2 as SYDVKM. With 5 bases removed from V and 5 bases from J, the gap between germline ends came to 10 bases. The CDR3 loop spans 13 amino acids. The CDR3 region is CASSRMGDNEQFF. CDR3 DNA sequence: TGTGCCAGCAGTCGGATGGGCGACAATGAGCAGTTCTTC.

The chain is built from TRBV18 and TRBJ1-6; D is undetermined. CDR3 length: 14 amino acids. Germline CDR1 and CDR2: KGHSH and LQKENI. V was clipped by 4 bases and J by 5 bases, with 9 bases between them. CDR3 coding DNA: TGTGCCAGCTCACAGGGAGTTGATAATTCACCCCTCCACTTT. Its protein product is CASSQGVDNSPLHF.

V is TRBV19 and J is TRBJ2-2, with TRBD1 matching over 9 bases. The junction had 6 bases not matched to a gene; V was cut back by 5 bases and J by 5 bases. The CDR3 contains 15 residues. Germline V CDR1 and CDR2: LNHDA, SQIVND (reference sequence). The CDR3 sequence: CASSLDRGGTGELFF. The CDR3 coding sequence is TGTGCCAGTAGTTTGGACAGGGGTGGTACCGGGGAGCTGTTTTTT. Supplemented by reference TRBV19 and TRBJ2-2, the full variable domain reads DGGITQSPKYLFRKEGQNVTLSCEQNLNHDAMYWYRQDPGQGLRLIYYSQIVNDFQKGDIAEGYSVSREKKESFPLTVTSAQKNPTAFYLCASSLDRGGTGELFFGEGSRLTVL.

This sequence joins TRBV6-4 and TRBJ2-2, with D possibly TRBD2 on 5 matching bases. The CDR3 extends over 13 amino acids. The ends were cut back, 5 bases at V and 1 base at J, with 5 bases in the middle. In germline, CDR1 is MRHNA, CDR2 SNTAGT. DNA for the CDR3: TGTGCCAGCAGTAGCGGGAACACCGGGGAGCTGTTTTTT. It yields the protein CASSSGNTGELFF.

To note about this clone: One end of the junction varies from germline; a read error may be responsible. This chain connects TRBV7-2 to TRBJ2-4; 10 bases are a match to TRBD2. CDR3 length: 13 residues. The germline V gene encodes CDR1 SGHTA and CDR2 FQGNSA. The CDR3 coding sequence is TGTGCCAGCAGCCAAGAGAGCGGGAGGGCCGGGCACTTC. Protein sequence: CASSQESGRAGHF. Together with reference TRBV7-2 and TRBJ2-4, the CDR3 gives the full variable domain: GAGVSQSPSNKVTEKGKDVELRCDPISGHTALYWYRQSLGQGLEFLIYFQGNSAPDKSGLPSDRFSAERTGGSVSTLTIQRTQQEDSAVYLCASSQESGRAGHFGAGTRLSVL.

The chain employs TRBV5-1 and TRBJ2-3, with D hard to call. V was shortened by 1 base and J by 2 bases, with 8 bases between the two germline ends. Germline assignment: CDR1 SGHRS and CDR2 YFSETQ. The CDR3 consists of 14 residues. DNA for the CDR3: TGCGCCAGCAGCTTGTCCAGTGACACAGATACGCAGTATTTT. Protein: CASSLSSDTDTQYF.

V is TRBV11-1 and J is TRBJ2-1; 11 bases map to TRBD2. Looked up from germline, CDR1 is SGHAT and CDR2 is FQDESV (reference sequence). J was trimmed by 6 bases and V by 5 bases; bases with no gene match: 6. The CDR3 spans 15 residues. The CDR3 region is CASSGGLAAINEQFF. CDR3 in DNA: TGTGCCAGCAGCGGGGGACTAGCGGCGATCAATGAGCAGTTCTTC.